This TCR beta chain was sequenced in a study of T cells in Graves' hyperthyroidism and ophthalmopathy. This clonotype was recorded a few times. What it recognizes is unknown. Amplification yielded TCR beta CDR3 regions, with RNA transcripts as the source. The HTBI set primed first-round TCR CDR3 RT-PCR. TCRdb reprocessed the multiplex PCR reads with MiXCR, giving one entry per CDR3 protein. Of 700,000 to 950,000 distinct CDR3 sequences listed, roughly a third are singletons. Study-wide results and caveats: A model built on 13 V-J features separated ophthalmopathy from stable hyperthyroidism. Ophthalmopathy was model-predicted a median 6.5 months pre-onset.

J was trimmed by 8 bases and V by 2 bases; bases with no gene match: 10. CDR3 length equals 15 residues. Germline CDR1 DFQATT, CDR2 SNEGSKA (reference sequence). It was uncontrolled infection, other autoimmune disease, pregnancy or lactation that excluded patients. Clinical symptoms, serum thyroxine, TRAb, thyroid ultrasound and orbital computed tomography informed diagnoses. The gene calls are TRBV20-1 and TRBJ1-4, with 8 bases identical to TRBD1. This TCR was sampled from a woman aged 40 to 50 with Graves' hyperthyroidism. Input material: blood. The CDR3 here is CSARKGTGEDEKLFF. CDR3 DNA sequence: TGCAGTGCTAGAAAGGGGACAGGTGAAGACGAAAAACTGTTTTTT.